These 17 T cell receptor beta chains originate from one sample sequenced in a study of CD8 T cells in Susac syndrome (dated by TCRdb to the late 2010s). Library preparation used the immunoSEQ multiplex PCR assay. RNA was extracted using the RNeasy kit, and roughly 0.45 to 1 ug of the RNA was reverse transcribed with random hexamers. TCRdb reanalyzed the raw reads on its own, using fastp at Q25 for trimming and MiXCR for clone calling, and kept in-frame beta chains. Every CDR3 protein is listed once, alongside the most common genes and DNA of its rows. For this sample the table gives about 100,000 distinct CDR3 sequences, of which approximately 95% were detected only once. 0.3% of the sample rests with the top ten. The sequenced material came from CD8+ T cells from PBMCs. The receptors derive from a human donor with Susac syndrome.

The chain uses TRBV6-2 or TRBV6-3 and TRBJ2-6; no reliable D call. Germline CDR1 and CDR2: MNHEY and SVGEGT. Between the trimmed V and J ends, which lost 10 bases and 1 base, there was a span of 11 bases. This CDR3 has 14 amino acids. The CDR3, as DNA: TGTGCCACCGGTACCGTATCTGGGGCCAACGTCCTGACTTTC. It translates to CATGTVSGANVLTF.

The chain combines TRBV29-1 with TRBJ2-3, with 11 nucleotides matching TRBD1. After removal of 7 bases from V and 8 bases from J, the junction contained 23 bases not matched to a gene. The CDR3 extends over 18 amino acids. The germline V gene has CDR1 SQVTM and CDR2 ANQGSEA. The CDR3 nucleotides read TGCAGCGCTTGGGACAGGGGGGCAGATATCCCCCCACTACCTACGCAGTATTTT. Translated: CSAWDRGADIPPLPTQYF.

The CDR3 here is CSAQGNTEAFF. Here the CDR3 DNA reads TGCAGCGCACAGGGGAACACTGAAGCTTTCTTT. J is TRBJ1-1 and V is TRBV29-1; perhaps TRBD1 as D (6 bases). The germline gives CDR1 SQVTM, CDR2 ANQGSEA. The CDR3 sequence is 11 residues long. The V end lost 7 bases, the J end lost 1 base, and 7 bases lay between the germline ends.

The chain is built from TRBV3-1 and TRBJ2-1; 11 bases are a match to TRBD2. Germline V CDR1 and CDR2: LGHDT, YNNKEL (reference sequence). Trimming cost V 3 bases and J 4 bases; bases outside gene matches: 5. This CDR3 contains 16 residues. CDR3 in amino acids: CASSQPGLAAYNEQFF. The CDR3 bases are TGTGCCAGCAGCCAGCCGGGACTAGCGGCTTACAATGAGCAGTTCTTC.

CDR3 region: CAISTRDRNTEAFF. CDR3 bases: TGTGCCATCAGTACCCGGGACAGGAACACTGAAGCTTTCTTT. This chain connects TRBV10-3 to TRBJ1-1; 7 bases fit TRBD1. V was clipped by 5 bases and J by 1 base; unmatched bases: 4. Germline V gene data show CDR1 as ENHRY and CDR2 as SYGVKD. The CDR3 runs to 14 residues.

This chain joins TRBV2 and TRBJ2-3; D is ambiguous. This CDR3 region has 10 residues. Between the trimmed V and J ends, which lost 6 bases and 7 bases, there was a span of 5 bases. Germline CDR1 SNHLY, CDR2 FYNNEI. As DNA, the CDR3 is TGTGCCAGCAGGGGAAATACGCAGTATTTT. Translating gives CASRGNTQYF.

The chain combines TRBV3-1 with TRBJ1-2; 7 positions agree with TRBD1. The CDR3 is 14 residues long. Germline CDR1 LGHDT, CDR2 YNNKEL (reference sequence). Losses at the gene ends were 0 bases for V and 6 bases for J; bases not matched to a gene: 4. The CDR3 spells CASSQDRGRDGYTF. CDR3 bases: TGTGCCAGCAGCCAAGACAGGGGGAGGGATGGCTACACCTTC.

The chain has TRBV29-1 and TRBJ2-1, with TRBD1 as a possible D gene (6 bases). The CDR3 length is 15 residues. Germline V CDR1 and CDR2: SQVTM, ANQGSEA. V lost 6 bases and J lost 2, with 17 bases in between. CDR3 in DNA: TGCAGCGTCCGACCCCCAACAGGGACCTACAATGAGCAGTTCTTC. Amino acids: CSVRPPTGTYNEQFF.

This rearrangement joins TRBV15 to TRBJ2-6, with no clear D. Trimming left V 0 bases short and J 0 bases short, with 3 bases between. The CDR3 has 15 residues. The V gene's germline CDR1 is LNHNV and CDR2 YYDKDF (reference sequence). The CDR3 here is CATSRDNSGANVLTF. The CDR3 nucleotides read TGTGCCACCAGCAGAGATAACTCTGGGGCCAACGTCCTGACTTTC.

The sample holds one count of this clonotype. The chain uses TRBV4-1 and TRBJ2-4; D perhaps matches TRBD1 (6 bases). Trimming stripped 4 bases from V and 0 bases from J, with 13 bases between. Germline loops: CDR1 MGHRA, CDR2 YSYEKL. CDR3 size: 16 residues. The CDR3 DNA is TGCGCCAGCAGCCCGACAGGAGCCCAAGCCAAAAACATTCAGTACTTC. The encoded protein is CASSPTGAQAKNIQYF.

V and J are TRBV23-1 and TRBJ2-6, with D maybe TRBD1 (6 bases). TRBV23-1 is reported as an ORF; its role is uncertain. The CDR3 length is 19 residues. Trimming cost V 5 bases and J 3 bases, with 23 bases left between them. In DNA form, the CDR3 reads TGCGCCAGCAGTTTTCCCCCTCCGAACCGGGACATTGGGGCCAACGTCCTGACTTTC. It encodes CASSFPPPNRDIGANVLTF.

The chain links TRBV7-9 to TRBJ2-1; TRBD2 matches at 8 bases. Germline V lookup: CDR1 SEHNR, CDR2 FQNEAQ (reference sequence). The CDR3 runs 15 residues. Germline trimming cut 5 bases from V and 5 bases from J; bases unmatched to any gene: 8. The CDR3 DNA follows: TGTGCCAGCAGCCCCCGCGGGGGGAATAACAATGAGCAGTTCTTC. This gives the protein CASSPRGGNNNEQFF. The variable domain in full, completed from reference TRBV7-9 and TRBJ2-1, reads DTGVSQNPRHKITKRGQNVTFRCDPISEHNRLYWYRQTLGQGPEFLTYFQNEAQLEKSRLLSDRFSAERPKGSFSTLEIQRTEQGDSAMYLCASSPRGGNNNEQFFGPGTRLTVL.

The chain employs TRBV27 and TRBJ1-5; perhaps TRBD1 as D (5 bases). Trimming took 3 bases from V and 4 from J, leaving 7 bases between them. Germline loops: CDR1 MNHEY, CDR2 SMNVEV (reference sequence). The CDR3 has 13 amino acids. The CDR3 DNA follows: TGTGCCAGCAGTTTCGAGGGGAATCAGCCCCAGCATTTT. As protein: CASSFEGNQPQHF.

The rearrangement links TRBV29-1 to TRBJ1-2; 8 bases are a match to TRBD1. Germline values: CDR1 SQVTM, CDR2 ANQGSEA. V lost 1 base to trimming and J lost 6 bases; unmatched junction nucleotides: 4. CDR3 length equals 13 residues. CDR3 nucleotides: TGCAGCGTTGAAGGCGACAGGGGAAATGGCTACACCTTC. This translates into CSVEGDRGNGYTF.

The chain is built from TRBV29-1 and TRBJ2-7; D is ambiguous. Germline values: CDR1 SQVTM, CDR2 ANQGSEA. The CDR3 is 13 residues long. V shed 3 bases and J shed 2 bases, with 11 bases lying between them. The CDR3 bases are TGCAGCGTTGACGGGCAGGTCCCCTACGAGCAGTACTTC. It encodes CSVDGQVPYEQYF.

V and J are TRBV4-1 and TRBJ2-7; a possible D gene is TRBD2 (5 bases). Germline V gene sequence: CDR1 MGHRA, CDR2 YSYEKL. This CDR3 is built from 18 residues. Trimming stripped 3 bases from V and 0 bases from J, with 21 bases between. The CDR3 loop reads CASSHVPGVRGPSYEQYF. The CDR3 nucleotides are TGCGCCAGCAGCCACGTCCCTGGGGTCCGGGGTCCCTCCTACGAGCAGTACTTC.

V usage is TRBV15 and J usage is TRBJ2-7; D unclear. CDR3 length: 13 amino acids. The V end lost 3 bases, the J end lost 0 bases, and 6 bases lay between the germline ends. The germline CDR1 and CDR2 sequences are LNHNV and YYDKDF (reference sequence). CDR3 region: CATSSSVSYEQYF. In DNA, the CDR3 is TGTGCCACCAGCAGTTCAGTCTCCTACGAGCAGTACTTC.